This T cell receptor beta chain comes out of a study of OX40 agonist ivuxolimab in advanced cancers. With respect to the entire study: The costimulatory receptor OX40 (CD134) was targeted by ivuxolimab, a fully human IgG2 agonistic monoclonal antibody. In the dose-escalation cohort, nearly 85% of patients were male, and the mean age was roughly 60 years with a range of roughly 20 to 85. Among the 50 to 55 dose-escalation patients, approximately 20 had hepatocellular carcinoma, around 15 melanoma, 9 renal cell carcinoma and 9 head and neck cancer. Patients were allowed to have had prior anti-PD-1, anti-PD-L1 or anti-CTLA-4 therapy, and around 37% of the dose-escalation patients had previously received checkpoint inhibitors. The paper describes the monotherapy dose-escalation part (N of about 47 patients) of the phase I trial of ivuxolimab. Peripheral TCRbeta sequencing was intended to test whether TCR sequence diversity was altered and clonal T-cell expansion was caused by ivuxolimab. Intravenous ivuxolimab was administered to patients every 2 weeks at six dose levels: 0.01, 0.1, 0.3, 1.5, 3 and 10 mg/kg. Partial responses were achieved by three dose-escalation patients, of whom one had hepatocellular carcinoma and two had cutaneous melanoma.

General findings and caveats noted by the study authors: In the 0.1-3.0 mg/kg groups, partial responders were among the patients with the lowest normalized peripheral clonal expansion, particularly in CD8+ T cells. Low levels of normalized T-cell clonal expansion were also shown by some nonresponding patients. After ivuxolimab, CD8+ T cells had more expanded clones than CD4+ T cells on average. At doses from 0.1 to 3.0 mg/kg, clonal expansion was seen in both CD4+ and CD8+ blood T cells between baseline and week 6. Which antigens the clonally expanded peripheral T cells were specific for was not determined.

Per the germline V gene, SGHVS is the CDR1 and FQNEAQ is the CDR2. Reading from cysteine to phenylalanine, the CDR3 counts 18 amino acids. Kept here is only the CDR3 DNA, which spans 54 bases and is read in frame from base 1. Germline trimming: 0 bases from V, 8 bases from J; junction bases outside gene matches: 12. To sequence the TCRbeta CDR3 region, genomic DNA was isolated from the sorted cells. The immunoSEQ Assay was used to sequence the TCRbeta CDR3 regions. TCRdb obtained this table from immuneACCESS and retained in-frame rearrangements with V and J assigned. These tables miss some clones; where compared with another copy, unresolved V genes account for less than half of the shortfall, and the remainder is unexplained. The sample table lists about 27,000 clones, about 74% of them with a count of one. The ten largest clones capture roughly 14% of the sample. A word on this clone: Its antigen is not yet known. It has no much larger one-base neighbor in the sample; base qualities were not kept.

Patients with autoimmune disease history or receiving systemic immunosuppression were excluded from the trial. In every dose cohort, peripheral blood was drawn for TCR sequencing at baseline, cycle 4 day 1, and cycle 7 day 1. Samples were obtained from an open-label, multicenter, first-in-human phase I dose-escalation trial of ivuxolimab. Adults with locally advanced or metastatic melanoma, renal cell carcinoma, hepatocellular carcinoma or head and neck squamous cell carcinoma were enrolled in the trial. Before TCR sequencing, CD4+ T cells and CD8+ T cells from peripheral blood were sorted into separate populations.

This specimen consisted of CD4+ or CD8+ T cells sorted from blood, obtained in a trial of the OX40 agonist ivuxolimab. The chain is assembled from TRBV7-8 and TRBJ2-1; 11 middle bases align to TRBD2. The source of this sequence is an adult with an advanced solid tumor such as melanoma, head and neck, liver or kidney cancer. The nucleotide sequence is TGTGCCAGCAGCTTAGCAAGACTAGCGGGGATCGCCGGCGATGAGCAGTTCTTC. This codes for CASSLARLAGIAGDEQFF.